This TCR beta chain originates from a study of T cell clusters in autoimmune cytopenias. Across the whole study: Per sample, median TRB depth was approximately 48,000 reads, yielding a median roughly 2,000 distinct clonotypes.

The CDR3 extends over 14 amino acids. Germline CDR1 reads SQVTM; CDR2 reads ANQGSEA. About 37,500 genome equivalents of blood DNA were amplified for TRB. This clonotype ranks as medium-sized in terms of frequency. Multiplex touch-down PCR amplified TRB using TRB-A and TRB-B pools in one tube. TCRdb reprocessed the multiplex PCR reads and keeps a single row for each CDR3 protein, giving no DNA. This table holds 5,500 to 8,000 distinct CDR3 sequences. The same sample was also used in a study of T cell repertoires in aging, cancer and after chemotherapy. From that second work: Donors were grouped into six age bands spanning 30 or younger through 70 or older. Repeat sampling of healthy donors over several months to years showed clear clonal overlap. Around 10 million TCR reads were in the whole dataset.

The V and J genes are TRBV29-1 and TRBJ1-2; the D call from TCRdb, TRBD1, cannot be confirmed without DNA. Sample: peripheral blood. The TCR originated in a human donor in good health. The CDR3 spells CSVEDPDRGYGYTF.